This TCR beta chain comes out of a study of blood T cell repertoires in COVID-19. For the study at large: COVID-19 samples from acute and convalescent phases originated in the United States, Italy and Spain. Sample material is recorded as cDNA or gDNA derived from T cells, B-cell-depleted T cells, or PBMCs.

CDR3 length equals 16 residues. Germline assignment: CDR1 SGHTA and CDR2 FQGNSA. Trimming removed 1 base from V and 0 bases from J, with 12 bases in between. Per the original methods: Reference gene primers were amplified, and this amplification served to estimate nucleated cell counts. Using immunoSEQ multiplex PCR, the repertoire was profiled, and TCRdb retains in-frame clones only, with some absent. V and J calls and clone size follow that table, whereas D and trimming were derived from the DNA. This table holds more than 300,000 clones, about 90% found once. The sequence was obtained from a woman between 18 and 29 years old who had recovered from COVID-19. V gene TRBV7-2 combines with J gene TRBJ1-1, with no clear D. The sample was peripheral blood. CDR3 residues: CASSLVLGSMNTEAFF. DNA for the CDR3: TGTGCCAGCAGCTTAGTCCTGGGCTCCATGAACACTGAAGCTTTCTTT.